This T cell receptor beta chain was observed in a study of T cells in tuberculosis. At the level of the study: Blood was taken before or within 7 days of anti-tuberculosis therapy.

The trim removed 2 bases at V and 0 bases at J, leaving 4 bases unmatched. In germline, CDR1 is PRHDT, CDR2 FYEKMQ (reference sequence). The length of the CDR3 is 15 residues. Here immunoSEQ multiplex PCR was the method, and the copy in TCRdb shows in-frame clones only, minus some. The table lists about 49,000 clones, 90% to 95% of them singletons. Time point given: new active TB diagnosis, blood taken before or within 7 days of starting treatment. To note about this clone: Its target is unknown.

Regarding the study as a whole: Active tuberculosis TCR-alpha repertoires lay closer to GMM-specific TCRs than IGRA-negative controls, suggesting clonal expansion. Selection depended on which cryopreserved specimens were available.

This clonotype was sampled from an adult with tuberculosis. The chain joins TRBV13 to TRBJ2-7, with 7 bases aligning to TRBD2. The input for sequencing was PBMCs, taken at tuberculosis diagnosis. The CDR3 here is CASSLSGTSSYEQYF. CDR3 sequence (DNA): TGTGCCAGCAGCTTAAGCGGGACCTCCTCCTACGAGCAGTACTTC.